The rows below give T cell receptor beta chains drawn from one sample of a study of CD8 T cells in ankylosing spondylitis. MiXCR, applied by TCRdb to the 5' RACE reads, yields one record per CDR3 protein. Of roughly 370,000 distinct CDR3 sequences detected, around 22% appear once; the ten largest clones hold roughly a sixth. Sequencing was carried out using blood, either unsorted or a sorted T cell fraction (not recorded which). The receptor source for this set is a male donor with ankylosing spondylitis. Each CDR3 is given with its conserved first and last residue. A D gene is named only where the DNA matches it firmly. Clone size is not always given. Where it is, it says once, few, many or a class for expanded clones.

d_gene | j_gene | v_gene | abundance | CDR3nt | CDR3aa
TRBD1 | TRBJ2-1 | TRBV28 | many | TGTGCCAGCAGCCCCCTTGGACAGGGGGCCTACAATGAGCAGTTCTTC | CASSPLGQGAYNEQFF
. | TRBJ1-6 | TRBV3-1 | . | TGTGCCAGCAGCCCAGGACAGATCCCTAATTCACCCCTCCACTTT | CASSPGQIPNSPLHF
TRBD1 | TRBJ2-2 | TRBV7-3 | few | TGTGCCAGCAGCCCCGACAGGGCTGGCGGGGAGCTGTTTTTT | CASSPDRAGGELFF
TRBD2 | TRBJ2-5 | TRBV20-1 | . | TGCAGTGCTCGCCGACTAGCGGGAGTAGAGACCCAGTACTTC | CSARRLAGVETQYF
. | TRBJ1-2 | TRBV29-1 | few | TGCAGCGTTGGAGACGGAGACTATGGCTACACCTTC | CSVGDGDYGYTF
. | TRBJ2-1 | TRBV7-2 | many | TGTGCCAGCAGCTTAGAAAGCCAACCCTACAATGAGCAGTTCTTC | CASSLESQPYNEQFF
. | TRBJ2-5 | TRBV14 | few | TGTGCCAGCAGCCAAGAGCCTCGGCGGCAAGAGACCCAGTACTTC | CASSQEPRRQETQYF
TRBD1 | TRBJ1-1 | TRBV2 | many | TGTGCCAGCAAAACAGGGGGGCCTTCAGCTTTCTTT | CASKTGGPSAFF
. | TRBJ2-7 | TRBV27 | . | TGTGCCAGCACCCCCGCAGGAGGGGCCACCGAGCAGTACTTC | CASTPAGGATEQYF
TRBD1 | TRBJ2-3 | TRBV4-1 | . | TGCGCCAGCAGCCATGACAGGGGTTATGGCACAGATACGCAGTATTTT | CASSHDRGYGTDTQYF
. | TRBJ2-3 | TRBV12-3/TRBV12-4 | many | TGTGCCAGCACTCACGCACAAGATACGCAGTATTTT | CASTHAQDTQYF
. | TRBJ2-7 | TRBV2 | few | TGTGCCAGCAGGCCCAGGTATCAAACGAGGTACGAGCAGTACTTC | CASRPRYQTRYEQYF
TRBD1 | TRBJ2-7 | TRBV28 | many | TGTGCCAGCACCAAATACCGACAGGGTTACCCCAACGAGCAGTACTTC | CASTKYRQGYPNEQYF
. | TRBJ1-4 | TRBV7-3 | once | TGTGCCAGCAGCTTAATCCGGGCGGCTAATGAAAAACTGTTTTTT | CASSLIRAANEKLFF
TRBD2 | TRBJ2-2 | TRBV27 | . | TGTGCCAGCAGTTTAGCCTCCGGGACTAGGGCCGGGGAGCTGTTTTTT | CASSLASGTRAGELFF
TRBD2 | TRBJ2-1 | TRBV30 | few | TGTGCCTGGAGTGGAGGAAGCGGGATTACCTACAATGAGCAGTTCTTC | CAWSGGSGITYNEQFF
. | TRBJ2-7 | TRBV10-3 | . | TGTGCCACCACGAGGGTGCCTTCAGCTTACGAGCAGTACTTC | CATTRVPSAYEQYF
. | TRBJ2-3 | TRBV20-1 | . | TGCAGTGCGACTGGAAGCACAGATACGCAGTATTTT | CSATGSTDTQYF
TRBD2 | TRBJ2-1 | TRBV30 | . | TGTGCCTGGAGCGGTGGTAGCGGGCCGTACAATGAGCAGTTCTTC | CAWSGGSGPYNEQFF
TRBD2 | TRBJ2-7 | TRBV28 | few | TGTGCCAGCACTCGGAGGGAGGGCCGATCCGACGAGCAGTACTTC | CASTRREGRSDEQYF
. | TRBJ2-1 | TRBV3-1 | once | TGTGCCAGCAGCGCTATGTCGGGCGCCTACAATGAGCAGTTCTTC | CASSAMSGAYNEQFF
. | TRBJ2-3 | TRBV9 | few | TGTGCCAGCGGGGGGCTAGCGCCGACAGATACGCAGTATTTT | CASGGLAPTDTQYF
TRBD2 | TRBJ2-2 | TRBV29-1 | many | TGCAGCGCTAAGGGACTAGCGGTCACCGGGGAGCTGTTTTTT | CSAKGLAVTGELFF
TRBD1 | TRBJ2-2 | TRBV29-1 | many | TGCAGCGGAGCTCAGGGGGCTGGCACCGGGGAGCTGTTTTTT | CSGAQGAGTGELFF
TRBD2 | TRBJ2-3 | TRBV5-1 | . | TGCGCCAGCACCGACTCTAGCGGGAGGCCCACAGATACGCAGTATTTT | CASTDSSGRPTDTQYF
. | TRBJ2-5 | TRBV5-1 | few | TGCGCCAGCAGCTCTACGGGTACTGCGGAGACCCAGTACTTC | CASSSTGTAETQYF
TRBD2 | TRBJ2-3 | TRBV20-1 | few | TGCAGTGCCAAGGGACGAAGCGGGATCACAGATACGCAGTATTTT | CSAKGRSGITDTQYF
. | TRBJ1-1 | TRBV6-2/TRBV6-3 | many | TGTGCCAGCAGTCACCGCCGGGGGAACACTGAAGCTTTCTTT | CASSHRRGNTEAFF